The present T cell receptor (beta chain) was sequenced within a study of T cell responses to AZD1222 COVID-19 vaccine (dated by TCRdb to the early 2020s). Notes on the research overall: Because spike-specific TCR depth and breadth did not differ between the two schedules, AZD1222 recipients who got a second dose at roughly 4 weeks were pooled with those who got a second dose at roughly 12 weeks. A total of 233 trial participants underwent TCR sequencing, of whom about 210 received two doses of AZD1222 and roughly 25 received two doses of the MenACWY control vaccine. Trial participants were enrolled by age into subgroups of 18-55, 56-69 and 70-plus years, and 148, 28 and 57 TCR-sequenced participants, respectively, were included in these subgroups.

Overall results and qualifications from the work: Reportedly, close to half of the unique spike-specific TCRs recognized epitopes lying outside the regions that are mutated in the B.1.351 and B.1.1.7 variants. The 56-69-year group was small, and its depth increase did not reach significance, likely because of low power. The whole spike protein was spanned by vaccine-associated CD4 TCRs, and dominant responses were seen in regions 160-218 and 743-854. Conclusions about previously exposed vaccinees are limited because only six or seven AZD1222 recipients were SARS-CoV-2 seropositive at baseline. After two AZD1222 doses, both the breadth and the depth of spike-specific TCRs were significantly higher than at day 0 and than in MenACWY recipients. Participants were mostly white British and included more females than males, and it was suggested by the authors that clonal diversity may have been underestimated. No day 14 peak-response samples were available, so repertoires were characterized only after the peak T cell response.

The CDR3 regions of human TCRbeta chains were subjected to immunosequencing. The original methods were these. TCRs in the repertoires were compared against a reference library of SARS-CoV-2-specific TCRs that had been generated with the MIRA antigen-specificity platform. Breadth was defined as the fraction of unique TCRs that were SARS-CoV-2-associated, and depth was defined as the fraction of total T cells that were SARS-CoV-2-associated. Using the MIRA data, each spike-specific TCR was mapped to the spike region that the TCR reacts to and placed in a CD4 or CD8 class. Log10-transformed breadth and depth values were compared by one-way ANOVA with Sidak's multiple comparisons tests. TCRdb's version of the immuneACCESS table is confined to in-frame rearrangements and falls short of the full clone set. An unresolved V gene accounts for under half of the shortfall where checked; the remainder is of unknown origin. That table gives V, J and clone size, and the DNA gave D and trimming. Across this sample there are some 150,000 clones, with roughly nine tenths seen only once. The ten largest account for approximately 2.5% of the sample.

This clone was seen just once. Its target antigen remains unknown. Per-base quality was not reported, and no clone a single base away is much larger than it. What the time point label conveys for this sample: baseline before first vaccination. Vaccinee samples were obtained from the UK trials COV001 and COV002, which included a single-blind randomized controlled phase 2/3 trial of AZD1222 (ChAdOx1 nCoV-19) in healthy adults. For TCRbeta chain sequencing, PBMC samples were collected from trial participants at day 0 and at day 28 after the second dose. The clonotype comes from an adult in good health. The sequenced sample was peripheral blood, obtained on day 0 of AZD1222 vaccination.

The encoded CDR3 is CASNRDGSNQPQHF. The sequenced DNA is TGTGCCAGCAATCGGGACGGCAGCAATCAGCCCCAGCATTTT. This chain is built from TRBV27 and TRBJ1-5; a tentative D call is TRBD1 (5 bases match). V is cut by 7 bases and J by 1 base, and the space between the germline ends is 11 bases. CDR1 MNHEY and CDR2 SMNVEV are derived from the germline V gene (reference sequence). The CDR3 has 14 amino acids, counting the end cysteine and phenylalanine. Only the CDR3 region is kept as DNA, spanning 42 bases read in frame from base 1.